This entry features one T cell receptor (beta chain) sequence. Per the authors' pipeline: Nucleated cell number was recorded as an estimate derived from reference gene primer amplification. The table came from immunoSEQ multiplex PCR; TCRdb's copy has only in-frame clones and leaves some out. The D gene and trimming were derived from the DNA, and the V and J assignments and clone size from that table. The table lists about 250,000 clones, 87% of them singletons, with about 3% in the top ten. This sample stems from a study of blood T cell repertoires in COVID-19. Per the germline V gene, CDR1 is KGHSH and CDR2 is LQKENI. This CDR3 is built from 14 residues. V lost 3 bases and J 0 bases, leaving 8 bases between the germline ends.

The chain is built from TRBV18 and TRBJ1-2, with unresolved D. The sequence derives from a man aged 18 to 30 with active or convalescent COVID-19. The specimen was peripheral blood. CDR3 coding DNA: TGTGCCAGCTCACCCTCCGGGTCTAACTATGGCTACACCTTC. Encoded protein: CASSPSGSNYGYTF.